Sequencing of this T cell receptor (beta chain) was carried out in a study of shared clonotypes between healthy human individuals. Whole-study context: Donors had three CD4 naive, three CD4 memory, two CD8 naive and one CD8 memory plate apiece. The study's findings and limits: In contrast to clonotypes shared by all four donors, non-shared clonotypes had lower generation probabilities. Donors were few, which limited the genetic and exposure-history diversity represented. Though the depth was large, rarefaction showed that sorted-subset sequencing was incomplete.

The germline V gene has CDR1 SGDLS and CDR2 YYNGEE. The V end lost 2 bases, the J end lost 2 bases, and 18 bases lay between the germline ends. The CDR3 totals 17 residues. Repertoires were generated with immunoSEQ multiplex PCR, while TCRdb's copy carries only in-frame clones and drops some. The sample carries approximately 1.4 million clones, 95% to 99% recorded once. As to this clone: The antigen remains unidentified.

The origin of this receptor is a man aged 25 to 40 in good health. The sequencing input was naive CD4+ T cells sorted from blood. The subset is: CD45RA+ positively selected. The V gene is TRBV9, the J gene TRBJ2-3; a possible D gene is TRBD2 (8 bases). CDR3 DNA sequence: TGTGCCAGCAGCGTGTCACCGGGAGGGGGCATCACAGATACGCAGTATTTT. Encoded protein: CASSVSPGGGITDTQYF.